This T cell receptor (beta chain) was captured in a study of T-cell memory formation after mild COVID-19. Study at large: Clusters were largely donor specific.

Only a few counts were recorded for this clonotype. Each CDR3 protein gets one entry after TCRdb re-called the 5' RACE reads with MiXCR. Found here are about 410,000 distinct CDR3 sequences, more than 15% of them singletons; the top ten hold roughly a fifth. The clonotype comes from a man aged 18 to 30 who had mild COVID-19 (a few samples of this study predate the infection). Cell type and time point are not known. The sequencing input was PBMCs or a T cell subset sorted from them (not recorded which).

The CDR3 is CASSPTKSTSGANVLTF. The CDR3 bases are TGCGCCAGCAGCCCCACAAAGAGCACCTCTGGGGCCAACGTCCTGACTTTC. The chain recombines TRBV5-1 with TRBJ2-6; D call uncertain. The V gene lost 4 bases and the J gene lost 0 bases, with 14 bases spanning the gap. CDR3 length equals 17 residues. Germline values: CDR1 SGHRS, CDR2 YFSETQ.